Listed below are T cell receptor beta chains from one sample, sequenced in a study of blood T cell repertoires in COVID-19. The method was immunoSEQ multiplex PCR; TCRdb's version includes in-frame clones alone and lacks a portion of them. The repertoire holds approximately 270,000 clones, 80% to 95% seen once, with approximately 2.7% in the top ten. Specimen: PBMCs or T cells enriched from blood (not recorded which). These receptors all stem from a man between 40 and 49 years old who had been exposed to COVID-19. Both conserved end residues are part of each CDR3. Each record gives: V gene, clone size, J gene, D gene, CDR3 DNA, CDR3 protein. A D gene is named only where the DNA matches it firmly. Size values are once, few and many counts, or a class for expanded clones, and some rows have none.

TRBV12-3/TRBV12-4	-	TRBJ2-2	-	TGTGCCAGCAGTTTTAGCAAGGCCGGGGAGCTGTTTTTT	CASSFSKAGELFF
TRBV7-9	-	TRBJ1-1	TRBD1	TGTGCCAGCAGCAGGGGGCAGAACACTGAAGCTTTCTTT	CASSRGQNTEAFF
TRBV18	-	TRBJ2-1	TRBD2	TGTGCCAGCTCACCACCGGGAGGGAGCTCCTACAATGAGCAGTTCTTC	CASSPPGGSSYNEQFF
TRBV4-2	few	TRBJ1-2	TRBD1	TGTGCCAGCAGCCAGCAAGACAGGGAAGATAGCTATGGCTACACCTTC	CASSQQDREDSYGYTF
TRBV21-1	-	TRBJ2-3	-	TGTGCCAGCAGCAAAGGAGGCAGCGGTGGGGGGACAGATACGCAGTATTTT	CASSKGGSGGGTDTQYF
TRBV6-5	-	TRBJ2-7	TRBD2	TGTGCCAGCAGTTACGTAGCGGGAGTTAGTTACGAGCAGTACTTC	CASSYVAGVSYEQYF
TRBV7-7	-	TRBJ1-1	-	TGTGCCAGCAGCTTCCGGGAGGCTTCGAACACTGAAGCTTTCTTT	CASSFREASNTEAFF
TRBV9	once	TRBJ2-1	TRBD2	TGTGCCAGCAGCCCCGGGACTAGGGTCTACAATGAGCAGTTCTTC	CASSPGTRVYNEQFF
TRBV18	-	TRBJ2-3	TRBD2	TGTGCCAGCTCACTCGGGACTAGCGGGACAGATACGCAGTATTTT	CASSLGTSGTDTQYF
TRBV6-5	-	TRBJ2-1	TRBD1	TGTGCCAGCAGTATATGGCAGGGGGCCTACAATGAGCAGTTCTTC	CASSIWQGAYNEQFF
TRBV4-2	few	TRBJ1-1	TRBD1	TGTGCCAGCAGCCAGGACAGGGTACCCTTCACAATGAACACTGAAGCTTTCTTT	CASSQDRVPFTMNTEAFF
TRBV12-5	-	TRBJ2-1	TRBD1	TGTGCTAGTGGTTTGGTACAGGGGGCGCGGAATGAGCAGTTCTTC	CASGLVQGARNEQFF
TRBV27	-	TRBJ2-1	TRBD2	TGTGCCAGCAGTCTAGCGGGAGGATTACTCAATGAGCAGTTCTTC	CASSLAGGLLNEQFF
TRBV13	-	TRBJ1-4	TRBD1	TGTGCCAGCAGCTTGACAGGGAAAACAATGGATGAAAAACTGTTTTTT	CASSLTGKTMDEKLFF
TRBV11-3	-	TRBJ2-3	-	TGTGCCAGCAGCTTACGACAGTCCGGCACAGATACGCAGTATTTT	CASSLRQSGTDTQYF
TRBV27	-	TRBJ2-7	-	TGTGCCAGCAGTTCTAAATCGGGTGACGAGCAGTACTTC	CASSSKSGDEQYF
TRBV19	-	TRBJ1-1	-	TGTGCCAGACCAATACCGACAGTCGGCCGGGGGTCGAACACTGAAGCTTTCTTT	CARPIPTVGRGSNTEAFF
TRBV5-4	-	TRBJ2-5	TRBD1	TGTGCCAGCAGCAAGGGGACAGGGGTGCAAGAGACCCAGTACTTC	CASSKGTGVQETQYF
TRBV19	-	TRBJ1-3	-	TGTGCCAGTAGTACGAGGAGATCTGGAAACACCATATATTTT	CASSTRRSGNTIYF
TRBV27	-	TRBJ2-2	TRBD2	TGTGCCAGCAGTTCCGCACTAGCGGGAGTCACCGGGGAGCTGTTTTTT	CASSSALAGVTGELFF
TRBV29-1	-	TRBJ1-1	-	TGCAGCGTTGGACTGCGGGGGGGGCGGTATAGCACTGAAGCTTTCTTT	CSVGLRGGRYSTEAFF
TRBV5-1	once	TRBJ1-1	TRBD1	TGCGCCAGCAGCTCCGGACAGGGATATTCGTTTGTTGAAGCTTTCTTT	CASSSGQGYSFVEAFF
TRBV29-1	once	TRBJ1-1	-	TGCAGCGTTGACCACTTGGAGGGGGAAGCTTTCTTT	CSVDHLEGEAFF
TRBV4-2	-	TRBJ1-5	TRBD1	TGTGCCAGCAGCCCGGGACAGGGCTCCCAGCATTTT	CASSPGQGSQHF
TRBV6-5	few	TRBJ1-1	TRBD1	TGTGCCAGCAGTTCTCTTAGGACAGGGGGCATCACTGAAGCTTTCTTT	CASSSLRTGGITEAFF
TRBV29-1	-	TRBJ1-5	TRBD1	TGCAGCGTTCGGACAGGGACGAGCAATCAGCCCCAGCATTTT	CSVRTGTSNQPQHF
TRBV29-1	-	TRBJ1-4	-	TGCAGCGTTGAAGAGCCAGGGAATGAAAAACTGTTTTTT	CSVEEPGNEKLFF
TRBV11-2	once	TRBJ2-5	-	TGTGCCAGCAAGATCCCTAGCGAGGAGACCCAGTACTTC	CASKIPSEETQYF
TRBV13	-	TRBJ1-3	TRBD1	TGTGCCAGCAGCATAGTCACCGGGACAGCGTTATCTGGAAACACCATATATTTT	CASSIVTGTALSGNTIYF
TRBV19	-	TRBJ1-5	-	TGTGCCAGTAGTATAGCCCGTCGAGAGTATCAGCCCCAGCATTTT	CASSIARREYQPQHF
TRBV5-4	-	TRBJ2-7	-	TGTGCCAGCAGCTTGGGGGTTCCTAGCGACTCCTACGAGCAGTACTTC	CASSLGVPSDSYEQYF
TRBV9	-	TRBJ2-2	TRBD1	TGTGCCAGCAGCGTAGGGCAGGGGGCTTCCGGGGAGCTGTTTTTT	CASSVGQGASGELFF
TRBV7-6	-	TRBJ2-1	-	TGTGCCAGCAGCTTAGTGAGAGGGAATGAGCAGTTCTTC	CASSLVRGNEQFF
TRBV18	-	TRBJ2-7	TRBD1	TGTGCCAGCTCACGCGGGACAGGCTCCTACGAGCAGTACTTC	CASSRGTGSYEQYF
TRBV7-9	-	TRBJ2-7	-	TGTGCCAGCAGCTTTGAGGAGTTCAACGAGCAGTACTTC	CASSFEEFNEQYF
TRBV2	-	TRBJ2-3	-	TGTGCCAGCAGTGAGGGCTTGAGCACAGATACGCAGTATTTT	CASSEGLSTDTQYF
TRBV11-2	-	TRBJ1-4	-	TGTGCCAGCAGCGTGGGCCGTAATGAAAAACTGTTTTTT	CASSVGRNEKLFF
TRBV29-1	once	TRBJ1-3	-	TGCAGCGTTGAAGGACATGACACCATATATTTT	CSVEGHDTIYF
TRBV19	-	TRBJ1-1	-	TGTGCCAGCGGACAGTATGAAGCTTTCTTT	CASGQYEAFF
TRBV11-2	-	TRBJ1-3	-	TGTGCCAGCAGCTCAAACATGGGAAACACCATATATTTT	CASSSNMGNTIYF
TRBV19	-	TRBJ1-1	TRBD1	TGTGCCTCTCGCCCGGGACAGGAGGAATTCATTGTCACTGAAGCTTTCTTT	CASRPGQEEFIVTEAFF
TRBV29-1	-	TRBJ1-1	-	TGCAGCGGAGAAGTGAGGGAGGTTGGCACTGAAGCTTTCTTT	CSGEVREVGTEAFF
TRBV6-2/TRBV6-3	-	TRBJ2-1	TRBD2	TGTGCCAGCAGCCTAGCGGCCTACAATGAGCAGTTCTTC	CASSLAAYNEQFF
TRBV27	-	TRBJ1-6	TRBD1	TGTGCCAGCACCCCGGACAGGGCACATTCACCCCTCCACTTT	CASTPDRAHSPLHF
TRBV12-3/TRBV12-4	-	TRBJ1-1	-	TGTGCCAGCAGTCAACCGGTGAACACTGAAGCTTTCTTT	CASSQPVNTEAFF